The present T cell receptor beta chain was sequenced within a study of blood T cell repertoires in COVID-19. Study in general: Samples came from the United States, Italy and Spain, spanning acute and convalescent COVID-19. In each case, the material was cDNA or gDNA derived from T cells, B-cell-depleted T cells, or PBMCs.

Per the original methods: Reference gene primers were amplified, and this amplification served to estimate nucleated cell counts. Profiling relied on immunoSEQ multiplex PCR, and the TCRdb table lists in-frame clones only, not all of them. The D gene and trimming were derived from the DNA, and the V and J assignments and clone size from that table. Of around 220,000 clones listed, about nine tenths were seen once; the top ten hold roughly 4.1%. V gave up 4 bases and J gave up 7 bases, with 13 bases separating them. The CDR3 consists of 13 residues. The germline V gene encodes CDR1 KGHSH and CDR2 LQKENI.

Sequenced material: peripheral blood. The sequence came from a man between 50 and 59 years old with acute or convalescent COVID-19. The chain uses TRBV18 and TRBJ1-1; a possible D gene is TRBD1 (6 bases). The CDR3 nucleotides are TGTGCCAGCTCACTAGGGGGGGACGATGAAGCTTTCTTT. Encoded protein: CASSLGGDDEAFF.